A selection of T cell receptor beta chains follows, all from one sample in a study of T-cell reconstitution after alpha-beta-depleted transplantation in children. Via MiXCR, TCRdb re-called the PCR reads, giving one row per CDR3 protein. The sample shows 500,000 or so distinct CDR3 sequences, around 10% of them seen only once. The sample was PBMCs, mostly from graft donor cells, taken 180 days after TCRalphabeta/CD19-depleted stem cell transplant. The receptors shown here come from a female patient aged 2 to 10 who had a stem cell transplant for aplastic anemia, so the T cells may come from the graft donor. Both conserved end residues are part of each CDR3. A D gene is named only where the DNA matches it firmly. Size is omitted from some rows. Given values are once, few, many or a class for expanded clones.

v_gene: TRBV7-9
abundance: few
d_gene: NA
j_gene: TRBJ2-5
CDR3nt: TGTGCCAGCAGCACCCGAGACTGGGAAGAGACCCAGTACTTC
CDR3aa: CASSTRDWEETQYF

v_gene: TRBV18
abundance: few
d_gene: NA
j_gene: TRBJ2-3
CDR3nt: TGTGCCAGCTCACCACCGCCTAGCGTATTGGGAGATACGCAGTATTTT
CDR3aa: CASSPPPSVLGDTQYF

v_gene: TRBV6-2/TRBV6-3
abundance: few
d_gene: NA
j_gene: TRBJ2-1
CDR3nt: TGTGCCAGCATCCAACAGGGGGGGCTACTCAGAAACAATGAGCAGTTCTTC
CDR3aa: CASIQQGGLLRNNEQFF

v_gene: TRBV5-1
abundance: NA
d_gene: NA
j_gene: TRBJ2-3
CDR3nt: TGCGCCAGCAGCTTGGAGGGGGATCCAGCAGATACGCAGTATTTT
CDR3aa: CASSLEGDPADTQYF

v_gene: TRBV9
abundance: few
d_gene: NA
j_gene: TRBJ2-3
CDR3nt: TGTGCCAGCAGCGTAGCTACACGGACTAGCACAGATACGCAGTATTTT
CDR3aa: CASSVATRTSTDTQYF

v_gene: TRBV4-2
abundance: many
d_gene: NA
j_gene: TRBJ1-2
CDR3nt: TGTGCCAGCAGCCAAGACTGGGGGGAAAAGTATGGCTACACCTTC
CDR3aa: CASSQDWGEKYGYTF

v_gene: TRBV10-1
abundance: few
d_gene: NA
j_gene: TRBJ2-3
CDR3nt: TGCGCCAGCAGTGAAGGTCTCCTCGGACATTTTGTGGCAGATACGCAGTATTTT
CDR3aa: CASSEGLLGHFVADTQYF

v_gene: TRBV14
abundance: NA
d_gene: NA
j_gene: TRBJ1-2
CDR3nt: TGTGCCAGCAGCCAAGAAGCTCACCGCGTTGCCTATGGCTACACCTTC
CDR3aa: CASSQEAHRVAYGYTF

v_gene: TRBV6-6
abundance: NA
d_gene: NA
j_gene: TRBJ1-5
CDR3nt: TGTGCCAGCAGTTGGGAAAGCAATCAGCCCCAGCATTTT
CDR3aa: CASSWESNQPQHF

v_gene: TRBV2
abundance: many
d_gene: NA
j_gene: TRBJ2-2
CDR3nt: TGTGCCAGCATCCCCCGGCGGACAGCGAACACCGGGGAGCTGTTTTTT
CDR3aa: CASIPRRTANTGELFF

v_gene: TRBV7-9
abundance: few
d_gene: NA
j_gene: TRBJ2-5
CDR3nt: TGTGCCAGCAGCTCAAGCCCGGGGCAAGAGACCCAGTACTTC
CDR3aa: CASSSSPGQETQYF

v_gene: TRBV29-1
abundance: many
d_gene: NA
j_gene: TRBJ1-1
CDR3nt: TGCAGCGTTGCCTGGGCGGCGCAGAATCGGGCTTTCTTT
CDR3aa: CSVAWAAQNRAFF

v_gene: TRBV13
abundance: few
d_gene: TRBD2
j_gene: TRBJ2-1
CDR3nt: TGTGCCAGCAGCTCCCCTAGCGGGAGGCGCAATGAGCAGTTCTTC
CDR3aa: CASSSPSGRRNEQFF

v_gene: TRBV18
abundance: NA
d_gene: NA
j_gene: TRBJ1-1
CDR3nt: TGTGCCAGCTCACCAGGTTGGGTGAACACTGAAGCTTTCTTT
CDR3aa: CASSPGWVNTEAFF

v_gene: TRBV12-3/TRBV12-4
abundance: few
d_gene: TRBD2
j_gene: TRBJ2-1
CDR3nt: TGTGCCAGCAGTTTAGGAGCGGGAGGGCCTAGTGAGCAGTTCTTC
CDR3aa: CASSLGAGGPSEQFF

v_gene: TRBV20-1
abundance: NA
d_gene: NA
j_gene: TRBJ2-5
CDR3nt: TGCAGTGCTAGAGGAGGAAGCGGGCTGACCCAAGAGACCCAGTACTTC
CDR3aa: CSARGGSGLTQETQYF

v_gene: TRBV29-1
abundance: NA
d_gene: NA
j_gene: TRBJ1-1
CDR3nt: TGCAGCGTTGGAGGGGGGACGAACACTGAAGCTTTCTTT
CDR3aa: CSVGGGTNTEAFF

v_gene: TRBV4-3
abundance: NA
d_gene: NA
j_gene: TRBJ2-3
CDR3nt: TGCGCCAGCAGCCAAGACCAAGGGGGCACAGATACGCAGTATTTT
CDR3aa: CASSQDQGGTDTQYF

v_gene: TRBV7-7
abundance: many
d_gene: NA
j_gene: TRBJ2-5
CDR3nt: TGTGCCAGCAGCCCGTTACAGGAGGGAGAAGAGACCCAGTACTTC
CDR3aa: CASSPLQEGEETQYF

v_gene: TRBV20-1
abundance: NA
d_gene: NA
j_gene: TRBJ1-3
CDR3nt: TGCAGTGCTAGCCCTCCCTCGGGGGGGTGGGGATCAAACACCATATATTTT
CDR3aa: CSASPPSGGWGSNTIYF

v_gene: TRBV20-1
abundance: NA
d_gene: TRBD2
j_gene: TRBJ2-2
CDR3nt: TGCAGGGCCCAGGCCCCGGGACTAGCGGGATCCGGGGAGCTGTTTTTT
CDR3aa: CRAQAPGLAGSGELFF

v_gene: TRBV11-3
abundance: many
d_gene: TRBD1
j_gene: TRBJ1-1
CDR3nt: TGTGCCAGCAGCTCCCGGACAGGGGAAACTGAAGCTTTCTTT
CDR3aa: CASSSRTGETEAFF